These T cell receptor beta chains were read from a single sample in a study of T cells in Graves' hyperthyroidism and ophthalmopathy. MiXCR, applied by TCRdb to the multiplex PCR reads, yields one record per CDR3 protein. The sample holds a few hundred thousand distinct CDR3 sequences, about half seen once. The sequenced sample was peripheral blood or thyroid tissue (not recorded which). The receptor set was obtained from a woman younger than 30 with Graves' hyperthyroidism. The CDR3 runs from the conserved cysteine through the conserved F or W. D genes are given only for firm matches. Where a row states a size, it is once, few, many or the class of an expanded clone; other rows omit it.

D: TRBD1
V: TRBV7-4
J: TRBJ2-7
size: NA
CDR3: CASSLLGQGADEQYF
DNA: TGTGCCAGCAGTTTGCTTGGACAGGGGGCCGACGAGCAGTACTTC

D: NA
V: TRBV5-6
J: TRBJ2-6
size: many
CDR3: CASSRWFTGANVLTF
DNA: TGTGCCAGCAGCCGGTGGTTCACTGGGGCCAACGTCCTGACTTTC

D: NA
V: TRBV7-2
J: TRBJ1-1
size: many
CDR3: CASSQYTEAFF
DNA: TGTGCCAGCAGCCAGTACACTGAAGCTTTCTTT

D: TRBD1
V: TRBV2
J: TRBJ2-5
size: NA
CDR3: CASSGETGRQPQYF
DNA: TGTGCCAGCAGTGGTGAGACAGGGAGACAGCCCCAGTACTTC

D: NA
V: TRBV12-3/TRBV12-4
J: TRBJ2-7
size: few
CDR3: CASSFRGRALPEQYF
DNA: TGTGCCAGCAGTTTTCGGGGCAGGGCCTTACCCGAGCAGTACTTC

D: NA
V: TRBV29-1
J: TRBJ2-5
size: once
CDR3: CSSLIQGQETQYF
DNA: TGCAGCAGCTTGATCCAGGGTCAAGAGACCCAGTACTTC

D: TRBD1
V: TRBV4-3
J: TRBJ2-7
size: many
CDR3: CASSQDLGQLYEQYF
DNA: TGCGCCAGCAGCCAAGATTTGGGACAGCTCTACGAGCAGTACTTC

D: NA
V: TRBV20-1
J: TRBJ2-5
size: NA
CDR3: CSARDPGRADTQYF
DNA: TGCAGTGCTAGAGATCCCGGGAGAGCAGATACGCAGTACTTC

D: NA
V: TRBV24-1
J: TRBJ2-2
size: many
CDR3: CATSPANTGELFF
DNA: TGTGCCACGTCTCCGGCGAACACCGGGGAGCTGTTTTTT

D: NA
V: TRBV29-1
J: TRBJ1-4
size: NA
CDR3: CSLGGQANEKLFF
DNA: TGCAGCCTGGGGGGGCAAGCTAATGAAAAACTGTTTTTT

D: NA
V: TRBV6-5
J: TRBJ2-7
size: many
CDR3: CASSYSIWDVNYEQYF
DNA: TGTGCCAGCAGTTACTCGATCTGGGATGTTAACTACGAGCAGTACTTC

D: NA
V: TRBV18
J: TRBJ1-5
size: NA
CDR3: CASSPQRGLGQPQHF
DNA: TGTGCCAGCTCACCACAAAGAGGGTTGGGTCAGCCCCAGCATTTT

D: TRBD1
V: TRBV12-3/TRBV12-4
J: TRBJ1-1
size: NA
CDR3: CASSYSLETGGNTEAFF
DNA: TGTGCCAGCAGTTACTCCCTAGAGACAGGGGGGAACACTGAAGCTTTCTTT

D: TRBD1
V: TRBV20-1
J: TRBJ2-5
size: many
CDR3: CSANTGGWETQYF
DNA: TGCAGTGCCAACACAGGGGGATGGGAGACCCAGTACTTC

D: TRBD1
V: TRBV12-3/TRBV12-4
J: TRBJ2-7
size: NA
CDR3: CASSLGGQGLFEQYF
DNA: TGTGCCAGCAGTTTAGGGGGACAGGGTTTGTTTGAGCAGTACTTC

D: NA
V: TRBV29-1
J: TRBJ1-5
size: NA
CDR3: CSAQGWDQPQHF
DNA: TGCAGCGCACAGGGTTGGGATCAGCCCCAGCATTTT

D: TRBD2
V: TRBV24-1
J: TRBJ2-3
size: many
CDR3: CATSETSGSTDTQYF
DNA: TGTGCCACCAGTGAGACTAGCGGGAGTACAGATACGCAGTATTTT

D: TRBD1
V: TRBV5-1
J: TRBJ2-1
size: few
CDR3: CASSPGTGQFF
DNA: TGCGCCAGCAGCCCAGGGACAGGGCAGTTCTTC